This T cell receptor beta chain was documented in a study of radiotherapy plus CTLA-4 blockade in lung cancer. As for the study in general: For less than 20% of patients, objective responses occurred, and roughly 30% had disease control. Overall study findings and caveats: Blood saw expansion of tumor-derived TCR clones after radiotherapy plus ipilimumab.

Profiling relied on immunoSEQ multiplex PCR, and the TCRdb table lists in-frame clones only, not all of them. The sample shows about 62,000 clones, around 76% of them seen only once. For this clone: As yet, its antigen is unknown.

The CDR3 has 14 residues. In germline, CDR1 is SNHLY, CDR2 FYNNEI. Trimming removed 5 bases at V and 8 bases at J, with 15 bases between. The study treated chemo-refractory metastatic non-small-cell lung cancer patients with focal radiation plus ipilimumab CTLA-4 blockade. The chain combines TRBV2 with TRBJ1-4; D possibly corresponds to TRBD1 (5 bases). The receptor was isolated from a human donor with non-small cell lung cancer who had a complete response to radiotherapy plus ipilimumab. The sample was peripheral blood, taken from a patient treated with radiotherapy plus ipilimumab. The CDR3 is CASSRGLRVEKLFF. The CDR3 DNA follows: TGTGCCAGCAGTAGGGGACTTAGGGTCGAAAAACTGTTTTTT.